These T cell receptor beta chains were read from a single sample in a study of post-analysis software for immune sequencing data. TCRdb re-derived calls from the PCR reads in MiXCR, one entry per CDR3 protein. The sample shows over 700,000 distinct CDR3 sequences, 25% to 30% of them seen only once. The source material was blood. The receptor source for this set is a girl between 5 and 17 years old with multiple sclerosis. Both conserved end residues are part of each CDR3. The D gene is left open where the match is weak. Part of the rows lack a size; the others show once, few, many or a class for expanded clones.

clone_size: .
d_call: .
j_call: TRBJ2-5
v_call: TRBV7-9
cdr3_aa: CASSPQTGGETQYF
cdr3_nt: TGTGCCAGCAGCCCTCAGACCGGGGGAGAGACCCAGTACTTC

clone_size: .
d_call: .
j_call: TRBJ2-5
v_call: TRBV29-1
cdr3_aa: CSVGRIGQARQGTQYF
cdr3_nt: TGCAGCGTCGGACGTATCGGTCAGGCCCGGCAGGGGACCCAGTACTTC

clone_size: .
d_call: .
j_call: TRBJ1-1
v_call: TRBV20-1
cdr3_aa: CSASRGLSGAEAFF
cdr3_nt: TGCAGTGCTAGCAGGGGACTCTCGGGGGCTGAAGCTTTCTTT

clone_size: many
d_call: .
j_call: TRBJ2-1
v_call: TRBV7-7
cdr3_aa: CASSLDSYNEQFF
cdr3_nt: TGTGCCAGCAGCCTCGACTCCTACAATGAGCAGTTCTTC

clone_size: few
d_call: .
j_call: TRBJ2-7
v_call: TRBV6-5
cdr3_aa: CASSYTRALTYEQYF
cdr3_nt: TGTGCCAGCAGTTACACTAGGGCTTTAACCTACGAGCAGTACTTC

clone_size: .
d_call: TRBD1
j_call: TRBJ2-6
v_call: TRBV6-1
cdr3_aa: CASSGRDRGLFSGANVLTF
cdr3_nt: TGTGCCAGCAGCGGACGGGACAGGGGATTGTTCTCTGGGGCCAACGTCCTGACTTTC

clone_size: .
d_call: TRBD2
j_call: TRBJ2-5
v_call: TRBV6-2/TRBV6-3
cdr3_aa: CASSYSGLAGGGGETQYF
cdr3_nt: TGTGCCAGCAGTTACTCGGGACTAGCGGGAGGAGGCGGGGAGACCCAGTACTTC

clone_size: few
d_call: .
j_call: TRBJ2-3
v_call: TRBV3-1
cdr3_aa: CASSQEGADTQYF
cdr3_nt: TGTGCCAGCAGCCAAGAGGGCGCAGATACGCAGTATTTT

clone_size: .
d_call: .
j_call: TRBJ2-5
v_call: TRBV10-2
cdr3_aa: CASSLRAGGRRETQYF
cdr3_nt: TGCGCCAGCAGCCTGAGGGCCGGGGGCAGGCGAGAGACCCAGTACTTC

clone_size: few
d_call: TRBD2
j_call: TRBJ2-3
v_call: TRBV7-2
cdr3_aa: CASSFLLGGLAGTDTQYF
cdr3_nt: TGTGCCAGCAGCTTTCTTTTGGGGGGACTAGCGGGCACAGATACGCAGTATTTT

clone_size: .
d_call: .
j_call: TRBJ2-5
v_call: TRBV7-2
cdr3_aa: CASSPGAQETQYF
cdr3_nt: TGTGCCAGCAGCCCTGGGGCTCAAGAGACCCAGTACTTC

clone_size: .
d_call: .
j_call: TRBJ1-5
v_call: TRBV7-8
cdr3_aa: CASSLMQGDRNSNQPQHF
cdr3_nt: TGTGCCAGCAGCTTAATGCAGGGTGATAGGAATAGCAATCAGCCCCAGCATTTT

clone_size: few
d_call: TRBD2
j_call: TRBJ2-7
v_call: TRBV6-5
cdr3_aa: CASSYWSGTSGHEQYF
cdr3_nt: TGTGCCAGCAGTTACTGGTCGGGGACTAGCGGCCACGAGCAGTACTTC

clone_size: few
d_call: .
j_call: TRBJ1-2
v_call: TRBV20-1
cdr3_aa: CSAKLKFTNYGYTF
cdr3_nt: TGCAGTGCAAAACTGAAATTTACTAACTATGGCTACACCTTC

clone_size: .
d_call: .
j_call: TRBJ2-5
v_call: TRBV7-8
cdr3_aa: CASRGPRYQETQYF
cdr3_nt: TGTGCCAGCAGGGGACCGAGGTACCAAGAGACCCAGTACTTC

clone_size: once
d_call: .
j_call: TRBJ2-7
v_call: TRBV7-9
cdr3_aa: CASSSAHPRSYVQYF
cdr3_nt: TGTGCCAGCAGCTCCGCCCATCCCAGGTCCTACGTGCAGTACTTC

clone_size: few
d_call: TRBD2
j_call: TRBJ2-3
v_call: TRBV10-3
cdr3_aa: CAISEWSGRTDTQYF
cdr3_nt: TGTGCCATCAGTGAGTGGAGCGGGAGGACAGATACGCAGTATTTT

clone_size: .
d_call: .
j_call: TRBJ1-1
v_call: TRBV29-1
cdr3_aa: CSGGHAGDTEAFF
cdr3_nt: TGCAGCGGAGGACACGCAGGAGACACTGAAGCTTTCTTT

clone_size: .
d_call: .
j_call: TRBJ2-1
v_call: TRBV20-1
cdr3_aa: CSAPFGNEQFF
cdr3_nt: TGCAGTGCTCCTTTCGGCAATGAGCAGTTCTTC

clone_size: many
d_call: TRBD2
j_call: TRBJ2-3
v_call: TRBV29-1
cdr3_aa: CSVDPSGGPDTQYF
cdr3_nt: TGCAGCGTTGACCCTAGCGGGGGGCCAGATACGCAGTATTTT

clone_size: few
d_call: TRBD2
j_call: TRBJ2-1
v_call: TRBV7-2
cdr3_aa: CASSFPGLAGGWEQFF
cdr3_nt: TGTGCCAGCAGCTTCCCGGGACTAGCGGGAGGCTGGGAGCAGTTCTTC

clone_size: .
d_call: .
j_call: TRBJ1-2
v_call: TRBV5-1
cdr3_aa: CASSPGATGDGYTF
cdr3_nt: TGCGCCAGCAGCCCTGGCGCGACAGGCGATGGCTACACCTTC

clone_size: .
d_call: TRBD2
j_call: TRBJ2-1
v_call: TRBV27
cdr3_aa: CASSVVVAGANEQFF
cdr3_nt: TGTGCCAGCTCCGTTGTGGTAGCGGGAGCCAATGAGCAGTTCTTC